Listed here is a single T cell receptor beta chain. Its binding antigen is unknown. No quality values exist for individual bases; no much larger clone is one base distant. The immunoSEQ Assay was used to sequence TCRbeta CDR3 regions. After extraction, genomic DNA underwent amplification by bias-controlled multiplex PCR, followed by high-throughput sequencing. From the authors' description of their analysis: To quantify the absolute abundance of each unique TCRbeta CDR3 region, sequences were collapsed and filtered. T cell fraction was estimated by normalization of TCRbeta template counts to usable DNA, with usable DNA being measured through amplification of reference genes present in all nucleated cells. Repertoire TCRs were annotated as SARS-CoV-2-specific when V gene, CDR3 amino acid sequence and J gene were exactly matched to a known reactive TCR set. MIRA supplied the reference SARS-CoV-2 TCR set, which was filtered for enrichment in COVID-19-positive ImmuneCODE repertoires so that public or cross-reactive TCRs were removed. Based on the MIRA antigens, annotated TCRs were further analysed at the level of specific ORF or position within ORF. Breadth was defined as the number of annotated unique rearrangements divided by the total number of unique productive rearrangements, and depth was defined as the summed frequency of the annotated unique rearrangements. Two-sided Wilcoxon rank-sum tests were used to compare TCR breadth between groups. This is the immuneACCESS table as TCRdb keeps it, with only in-frame sequences that have V and J called. A part of the clones is gone; compared with another copy, unresolved V genes explain less than half, and the rest is unexplained. D and trimming come from the DNA, and the V and J calls and clone size come from that table. The sample table records some 350,000 clones; about 85% of these occur just once. The ten largest clones take up roughly 3.3% of the sample.

Per the publication, the treatment or condition label means: around 19 received Ad26.COV2.S at low or high dose, single or two shots; 5 received placebo; per-sample allocation not given. For vaccine and placebo recipients, the sequenced repertoires came from samples collected on day 63 after the first injection. In Cohort 1b, about 27 adults aged 18-55 years were enrolled at a single site in Boston, USA, between 29 July and 7 August 2020. As a vaccine, Ad26.COV2.S was a replication-incompetent adenovirus type 26 vector that expressed a prefusion-stabilized SARS-CoV-2 spike protein derived from the original Wuhan strain. This sample is drawn from a study of Ad26.COV2.S vaccination and SARS-CoV-2 variants listed by TCRdb under 2021. With respect to the entire study: Donors in the vaccine arm were drawn from COV1001, a phase I-IIa trial of Ad26.COV2.S in healthy adults that was multicentre, randomized, double-blind and placebo-controlled. A total of roughly 30 samples were included in the TCR-sequenced set, comprising approximately 20 Ad26.COV2.S vaccine recipients, 5 placebo recipients and 8 SARS-CoV-2 convalescent individuals. Ad26.COV2.S was administered intramuscularly at a dose of 5x10^10 or 1x10^11 viral particles, either as one shot or as two shots given 56 days apart. Investigators did not know the trial group allocation while performing experiments and assessing outcomes. Sequencing of the TCRbeta repertoire served to evaluate the specificity and breadth of SARS-CoV-2-reactive T cell receptors following Ad26.COV2.S vaccination. Participants in the trial were split at random into five groups of five each, receiving low-dose or high-dose Ad26.COV2.S once or twice, or else placebo on both occasions.

Findings and caveats that apply to the study as a whole: Substantial breadth of spike-specific CD8+ and CD4+ T cell responses was reported after vaccination. The authors noted that the TCR breadth and depth analyses may have underestimated total T cell responses. Vaccine and placebo recipients had comparable non-spike TCR breadth, which fits with the vaccine containing only spike. Higher spike-specific TCR breadth was observed in Ad26.COV2.S recipients than in placebo recipients (P = 0.0014). The study was not powered to compare responses between vaccine doses or regimens.

The germline V gene provides CDR1 ENHRY and CDR2 SYGVKD. The CDR3, from cysteine to phenylalanine, totals 16 residues. The entry retains the CDR3 DNA only, 48 bases that are in frame from base 1. Trimming costs V 0 bases and J 5 bases, and their ends lie 16 bases apart. This TCR was sampled from a person between 18 and 59 years old who received the Ad26.COV2.S COVID-19 vaccine or a placebo. Sequencing used peripheral blood, obtained in a trial of Ad26.COV2.S vaccine versus placebo. The rearranged chain carries TRBV10-3 and TRBJ2-5; possibly the D gene is TRBD1, per 5 matching bases. The CDR3 in this case is CAISESTRRVGETQYF. The nucleotide sequence reads TGTGCCATCAGTGAGTCGACTCGCAGGGTAGGGGAGACCCAGTACTTC.